Presented here are 20 T cell receptor beta chains from one specimen sequenced in a study of beta chain features in type 1 diabetes. Of the isolated RNA, all was reverse transcribed, and so the sequenced material was expressed TCRB transcripts. Libraries were prepared by immunoSEQ multiplex PCR; TCRdb keeps only in-frame clonotypes and omits some of them. The sample lists a few hundred thousand clones; 14% were seen once. Sequenced: naive CD4+ T cells from blood. The receptors come from a man under 40 in good health.

In its sample, this clone was seen a few times. This rearrangement joins TRBV7-2 to TRBJ2-1, with 10 bases lining up with TRBD1. With V trimmed by 1 base and J by 9 bases, 3 bases remained unmatched. CDR3 length: 14 amino acids. The germline V gene encodes CDR1 SGHTA and CDR2 FQGNSA. The CDR3 DNA is TGTGCCAGCAGCTTAGGACAGGGGGCTTTTGAGCAGTTCTTC. Translated: CASSLGQGAFEQFF.

This clone was found a few times. The chain couples TRBV4-1 to TRBJ1-4, with D possibly TRBD1 on 5 matching bases. CDR1 and CDR2 (germline): MGHRA, YSYEKL. Between the trimmed V and J ends, which lost 4 bases and 8 bases, there was a span of 11 bases. The CDR3 loop spans 13 amino acids. The DNA of the CDR3 is TGCGCCAGCAGCCGGGCAGGGCGGGAAAAACTGTTTTTT. Its translation: CASSRAGREKLFF.

In this sample, this clone turned up once. Additional DNA sequences in this sample encode the identical CDR3. The genes are TRBV20-1 and TRBJ2-5; D not certain. The CDR3 covers 11 residues. CDR1 and CDR2 from the germline V gene are DFQATT and SNEGSKA (reference sequence). Trimming shortened V by 2 bases and J by 2 bases, and 3 bases separated the two germline ends. In nucleotides, the CDR3 is TGCAGTGCTAGAACTCAAGAGACCCAGTACTTC. This translates into CSARTQETQYF.

This clone appeared a few times. The genes are TRBV5-1 and TRBJ2-2; D gene uncertain. With 0 bases removed from V and 6 bases from J, the gap between germline ends came to 6 bases. This CDR3 is built from 13 residues. Germline values: CDR1 SGHRS, CDR2 YFSETQ. The CDR3 nucleotides are TGCGCCAGCAGCTTGGGGTTCGCCGGGGAGCTGTTTTTT. This sequence encodes CASSLGFAGELFF.

V gene TRBV4-3 combines with J gene TRBJ2-4, with 10 bases that match TRBD2. The V segment lost 2 bases and the J segment 5 bases; nucleotides outside the gene matches: 6. This CDR3 region has 16 residues. Germline CDR1 and CDR2: LGHNA and YSLEER. The CDR3 sequence is CASSQSPGLAQNIQYF. The CDR3 DNA reads as TGCGCCAGCAGCCAATCCCCGGGACTAGCGCAAAACATTCAGTACTTC.

The chain links TRBV19 to TRBJ2-7; D gene ambiguous. Trimming took off 6 bases at V and 6 bases at J, with 21 bases between the two ends. Germline CDR1 LNHDA, CDR2 SQIVND (reference sequence). CDR3 length: 15 amino acids. CDR3: CASSTAPGPHPEQYV. CDR3 DNA sequence: TGTGCCAGTAGCACTGCCCCGGGCCCCCACCCCGAGCAGTACGTC.

The chain recombines TRBV11-2 with TRBJ2-7; TRBD1 is a possible D gene (6 bases). Germline CDR1 SGHAT, CDR2 FQNNGV. This CDR3 spans 12 amino acids. Trimming cost V 5 bases and J 5 bases, with 10 bases left between them. The CDR3 region is CASSPRGHEQYF. In DNA, the CDR3 is TGTGCCAGCAGCCCCAGGGGCCACGAGCAGTACTTC.

V usage is TRBV7-3 and J usage is TRBJ2-7; 9 bases align to TRBD1. Trimming took 6 bases from V and 4 from J; bases not matched to a gene: 19. Per germline, CDR1 SGHTA and CDR2 FQGTGA. The CDR3 loop spans 18 amino acids. CDR3 nucleotides: TGTGCCAGCAGTCTGCCGCCTGTCCGGGACAGGGACCTTTACGAGCAGTACGTC. Translated, it gives CASSLPPVRDRDLYEQYV.

About this clone: The sample has other DNA sequences that encode this CDR3 too. This rearrangement joins TRBV11-2 to TRBJ2-3; D uncertain. Germline CDR1 SGHAT, CDR2 FQNNGV. Trimming cost V 1 base and J 6 bases, with 5 bases left between them. This CDR3 is 12 amino acids long. The CDR3 loop is CASSLGADTQYF. CDR3 sequence (DNA): TGTGCCAGCAGCTTAGGTGCCGATACGCAGTATTTT. The variable domain in full, with the rest retrieved from reference TRBV11-2 and TRBJ2-3, is EAGVAQSPRYKIIEKRQSVAFWCNPISGHATLYWYQQILGQGPKLLIQFQNNGVVDDSQLPKDRFSAERLKGVDSTLKIQPAKLEDSAVYLCASSLGADTQYFGPGTRLTVL.

This clone has only a few counts. This chain uses TRBV12-5 with TRBJ2-1, with a weak D call TRBD1 (6 bases). Trimming cost V 3 bases and J 0 bases, with 12 bases left between them. The CDR3 runs 16 residues. CDR1 is LGHNT and CDR2 is FRNRAP in the germline V gene. CDR3 protein: CASGFGGPSSYNEQFF. CDR3 DNA: TGTGCTAGTGGTTTTGGGGGCCCGAGCTCCTACAATGAGCAGTTCTTC.

V gene TRBV5-1 combines with J gene TRBJ1-1, with D unresolved. Germline CDR1 reads SGHRS; CDR2 reads YFSETQ. V shed 0 bases and J shed 6 bases, with 9 bases lying between them. The length of the CDR3 is 13 residues. The CDR3 DNA sequence: TGCGCCAGCAGCTTGGGGCCGGCCTCTGAAGCTTTCTTT. Translation gives CASSLGPASEAFF.

In its sample, this clone was seen a few times. The chain links TRBV9 to TRBJ2-1; D may be TRBD1 or TRBD2 (5 bases each). The CDR3 totals 15 residues. Germline CDR1 is SGDLS and CDR2 is YYNGEE. V was trimmed by 3 bases and J by 2 bases, leaving 12 bases between them. Written as DNA, the CDR3 is TGTGCCAGCAGCGCCCAGATGGGGGCCTACAATGAGCAGTTCTTC. Protein sequence: CASSAQMGAYNEQFF.

The genes are TRBV5-4 and TRBJ2-3; no clear D. The CDR3 length is 12 residues. Trimming took 2 bases from V and 6 from J, leaving 7 bases between them. The germline V gene has CDR1 SGHNT and CDR2 YYREEE (reference sequence). CDR3 loop: CASSFRPDTQYF. CDR3 DNA: TGTGCCAGCAGCTTTCGTCCGGATACGCAGTATTTT.

In this sample, this clone turned up a few times. The chain couples TRBV11-3 to TRBJ2-6; TRBD1 matches at 7 bases. The germline V gene has CDR1 SGHNT and CDR2 YENEEA. The CDR3 extends over 17 amino acids. J was trimmed by 0 bases and V by 4 bases; bases with no gene match: 6. CDR3 in DNA: TGTGCCAGCAGCTCGTCCGGGACAGCCTCTGGGGCCAACGTCCTGACTTTC. It is translated as CASSSSGTASGANVLTF. The variable domain in full, with the rest retrieved from reference TRBV11-3 and TRBJ2-6, is EAGVVQSPRYKIIEKKQPVAFWCNPISGHNTLYWYLQNLGQGPELLIRYENEEAVDDSQLPKDRFSAERLKGVDSTLKIQPAELGDSAVYLCASSSSGTASGANVLTFGAGSRLTVL.

The V call is TRBV29-1, the J call TRBJ1-5; 9 nucleotides align to TRBD1. The V and J ends lost 4 bases and 2 bases, in that order; junction bases with no gene match: 6. The CDR3 spans 15 residues. In germline, CDR1 is SQVTM, CDR2 ANQGSEA. The chain's CDR3 is CSVARTGDGNQPQHF. As DNA, the CDR3 is TGCAGCGTTGCTCGGACAGGGGACGGCAATCAGCCCCAGCATTTT.

This clone was detected a few times. The V call is TRBV5-1, the J call TRBJ2-3, with D unclear. Germline V CDR1 and CDR2: SGHRS, YFSETQ. V was trimmed by 4 bases and J by 2 bases, leaving 5 bases between them. The CDR3 consists of 12 residues. The CDR3 loop reads CASSTYTDTQYF. The CDR3 DNA reads TGCGCCAGCAGCACTTACACAGATACGCAGTATTTT.

This clone was observed once. V and J are TRBV25-1 and TRBJ1-2; 10 bases are shared with TRBD1. CDR1 MGHDK and CDR2 SYGVNS come from the germline V gene. V lost 6 bases, J lost 8 bases, and 9 bases stayed unmatched. The CDR3 is made up of 14 amino acids. The CDR3 region has the DNA TGTGCCAGCAGAGGGACAGGGGAGGGTGGGGGCTACACCTTC. It translates to CASRGTGEGGGYTF.

This clone was seen at least ten times. The rearrangement links TRBV10-3 to TRBJ2-4; 7 bases are shared with TRBD1. The CDR3 runs 15 residues. CDR1 is ENHRY and CDR2 is SYGVKD in the germline V gene. With V trimmed by 3 bases and J by 1 base, 3 bases remained unmatched. The CDR3 DNA is TGTGCCATCAGTGAAGGGGGCTTGGCCAAAAACATTCAGTACTTC. Residues: CAISEGGLAKNIQYF.

This clone was seen only a few times. The chain couples TRBV11-2 to TRBJ2-1; possible D gene TRBD1, 5 bases. This CDR3 has 14 residues. V gave up 3 bases and J gave up 6 bases, with 12 bases separating them. The germline gives CDR1 SGHAT, CDR2 FQNNGV. The CDR3 bases are TGTGCCAGCAGCTTGGCAGGGTTCCCCAATGAGCAGTTCTTC. Its translation is CASSLAGFPNEQFF.

Only a few counts were recorded for this clone. The V call is TRBV6-5, the J call TRBJ1-1; tentative D call: TRBD1 (6 bases). The CDR3 spans 13 residues. Germline CDR1 reads MNHEY; CDR2 reads SVGAGI. With 0 bases removed from V and 10 bases from J, the gap between germline ends came to 12 bases. CDR3 loop: CASSYSGGLGAFF. The CDR3 nucleotides are TGTGCCAGCAGTTACTCGGGGGGGCTGGGAGCTTTCTTT.